Sequencing of this T cell receptor beta chain was carried out in a study of blood T cell repertoires in COVID-19 (dated by TCRdb to the early 2020s). Concerning the study at large: Collaborator samples came from the United States, Italy and Spain and covered acute and convalescent phases of COVID-19. The prospective study material was composed of cDNA or gDNA derived from T cells, B-cell-depleted T cells, or PBMCs. The dataset comprised deeply sampled blood TCRbeta repertoires from subjects exposed to, actively infected with, or recovered from COVID-19. The repertoires were made available in a free public database intended to serve as a resource for research on the immune response to SARS-CoV-2. Samples were obtained from the ongoing ImmuneRACE study (first 160 participants) and from roughly 1,300 subjects provided by 6 global collaborators. The sample metadata nearly always contained a de-identified subject ID, COVID-19 status, age in years and sex. Where HLA class I and class II types were available, the types were taken from metadata supplied by the sample provider, not from assay-based typing.

The paper as a whole reports these results and caveats: How much clinical and demographic metadata was included differed by source and by participant, and the metadata was provided uncurated.

This clone was counted a few times. Its target antigen remains unknown. It has no much larger one-base neighbor in the sample; base qualities were not kept. Its CDR3 holds 17 amino acids, cysteine through phenylalanine. Just CDR3 DNA is preserved here, 51 bases in frame from base 1. Germline trimming: 2 bases from V, 7 bases from J; junction bases outside gene matches: 8. For CDR1 and CDR2, the germline V gene lists WSHSY and SAAADI. The immunoSEQ Assay, a bias-controlled multiplex PCR, was used to amplify TCRbeta CDR3 regions from genomic DNA. In the source study's methods: Within the assay, amplification of reference gene primers was used to estimate how many nucleated cells each sample contained. To quantify the absolute abundance of each unique TCRbeta CDR3 rearrangement, sequence reads were collapsed and filtered. Productive Simpson clonality was computed per sample as the square root of Simpson's diversity index over productive rearrangements. The table comes from immuneACCESS by way of TCRdb, which keeps in-frame sequences with V and J called. Part of the clones is missing from these tables; in studies checked, under half for an unresolved V gene and the rest for unknown reasons. The V and J calls and clone size are taken from that table; D and trimming were inferred from the DNA. Across this sample there are a few hundred thousand clones, with approximately 80% seen only once. 10% of the sample comes from the top ten.

Each collaborating institution followed its own protocols to collect whole blood in K2EDTA tubes. For TCRbeta analysis, collaborators shipped samples in one of three forms: frozen whole blood, isolated PBMCs, or DNA extracted from either of those sample types. Recombination joined TRBV10-2 with TRBJ2-1, with 13 junctional bases fitting TRBD2. The sequence derives from a woman older than 75 with acute or convalescent COVID-19. The sequenced material came from peripheral blood. The CDR3 sequence is CASSERSGLAGVNEQFF. The DNA is as follows: TGCGCCAGCAGTGAGCGTTCTGGACTAGCGGGAGTTAATGAGCAGTTCTTC.